Below are 31 T cell receptor beta chains sequenced from a single sample in a study of T cells after yellow fever vaccination. MiXCR, applied by TCRdb to the 5' RACE reads, yields one record per CDR3 protein. The sample carries some 150,000 distinct CDR3 sequences, 11% recorded once. Sequences were derived from CD8+ T cells sorted from PBMCs, sampled 15 days after the yellow fever booster vaccination. Every receptor here comes from a man younger than 35 who received the YFV17D yellow fever vaccine.

This clonotype was seen a handful of times. The chain couples TRBV4-1 to TRBJ2-2, with a possible D match to TRBD2 (5 bases). The CDR3 has 16 amino acids. Looked up from germline, CDR1 is MGHRA and CDR2 is YSYEKL. V was pared by 0 bases and J by 7 bases, with 15 bases between. CDR3 region: CASSQDPDSFGGELFF. The CDR3, as DNA: TGCGCCAGCAGCCAAGACCCGGACTCGTTCGGCGGGGAGCTGTTTTTT.

A few counts support this clonotype. V usage is TRBV5-5 and J usage is TRBJ1-6; weak D call: TRBD1 (6 bases). Trimming left V 4 bases short and J 5 bases short, with 10 bases between. Germline V lookup: CDR1 SGHKS, CDR2 YYEKEE (reference sequence). CDR3 length: 14 residues. The chain's CDR3 is CASSRRGDNSPLHF. The CDR3, as DNA: TGTGCCAGCAGCCGAAGGGGGGATAATTCACCCCTCCACTTT.

This clonotype was seen a few times. This chain connects TRBV5-4 to TRBJ2-3; D is perhaps TRBD1 (5 bases). Trimming pared 5 bases from V and 2 bases from J, leaving 18 bases between. CDR3 length equals 16 residues. The V gene's germline CDR1 is SGHNT and CDR2 YYREEE (reference sequence). For the CDR3, the DNA is TGTGCCAGCAGTCTCGCAGGGCGGCGACCCACAGATACGCAGTATTTT. Amino acid sequence: CASSLAGRRPTDTQYF.

This clonotype turned up a few times. V is TRBV6-2 or TRBV6-3 and J is TRBJ2-2; 10 bases agree with TRBD1. Germline assignment: CDR1 MNHEY and CDR2 SVGEGT. The CDR3 runs to 15 residues. Trimming removed 5 bases from V and 5 bases from J; junction bases left unmatched: 5. DNA for the CDR3: TGTGCCAGCAGTACAGGGACAGGGGAAACCGGGGAGCTGTTTTTT. Translation: CASSTGTGETGELFF.

The chain recombines TRBV6-4 with TRBJ2-3; D remains ambiguous. The CDR3 contains 16 residues. Germline V gene data show CDR1 as MRHNA and CDR2 as SNTAGT. Trimming pared 0 bases from V and 0 bases from J, leaving 10 bases between. For the CDR3, the DNA is TGTGCCAGCAGTGACTCAATGGCCTCTAGCACAGATACGCAGTATTTT. This gives the protein CASSDSMASSTDTQYF.

This clonotype was counted between two and nine times. The V call is TRBV9, the J call TRBJ2-1, with 7 bases aligning to TRBD2. After removal of 3 bases from V and 4 bases from J, the junction contained 7 bases not matched to a gene. The V gene's germline CDR1 is SGDLS and CDR2 YYNGEE. The CDR3 consists of 15 residues. This chain's CDR3 is CASSGGGSGYNEQFF. In DNA form, the CDR3 reads TGTGCCAGCAGCGGCGGTGGTAGCGGGTACAATGAGCAGTTCTTC.

This clonotype was counted a few times. V usage is TRBV12-3 or TRBV12-4 and J usage is TRBJ1-5; TRBD1 is a possible D gene (5 bases). V shed 2 bases and J shed 2 bases, with 7 bases lying between them. The CDR3 length is 14 residues. CDR3 sequence reads: CASSLKGRNQPQHF. CDR3 DNA: TGTGCCAGCAGTTTAAAGGGGCGCAATCAGCCCCAGCATTTT.

The gene calls are TRBV5-4 and TRBJ2-7; a possible D gene is TRBD2 (5 bases). Germline-derived CDR1 and CDR2 are SGHNT and YYREEE (reference sequence). Trimming removed 2 bases at V and 5 bases at J, with 20 bases between. This CDR3 comprises 16 residues. Here the CDR3 reads CASSFWFSKGVDEQYF. CDR3 DNA sequence: TGTGCCAGCAGCTTTTGGTTCTCCAAGGGAGTGGACGAGCAGTACTTC. The whole variable domain, filled in from reference TRBV5-4 and TRBJ2-7, reads ETGVTQSPTHLIKTRGQQVTLRCSSQSGHNTVSWYQQALGQGPQFIFQYYREEENGRGNFPPRFSGLQFPNYSSELNVNALELDDSALYLCASSFWFSKGVDEQYFGPGTRLTVT.

The rearrangement joins TRBV6-4 to TRBJ2-7, with a tentative D call TRBD1 (5 bases). This CDR3 is built from 15 residues. CDR1 and CDR2 (germline): MRHNA, SNTAGT. V was clipped by 0 bases and J by 5 bases, with 14 bases between them. The CDR3 nucleotides are TGTGCCAGCAGTGACTCAGCCTGGGGCAGGGACGAGCAGTACTTC. Its translation: CASSDSAWGRDEQYF.

There are many counts of this clonotype. The chain employs TRBV4-1 and TRBJ2-3; TRBD2 matches 10 bases. This CDR3 region has 17 residues. V was clipped by 4 bases and J by 2 bases; unmatched bases: 9. The germline V gene has CDR1 MGHRA and CDR2 YSYEKL. In nucleotides, the CDR3 is TGCGCCAGCAGCCCGATATTTAGCGGGGGGACCACAGATACGCAGTATTTT. Translated: CASSPIFSGGTTDTQYF.

This clonotype was seen ten or more times. The DNA is left out, because the CDR3 cannot be placed on it with certainty; the CDR3 is given as TCRdb lists it. This sequence joins TRBV5-4 and TRBJ2-4; the D call of TRBD1 is as the table states it, not checked on the DNA. Germline V CDR1 and CDR2: SGHNT, YYREEE (reference sequence). The CDR3 length equals 14 residues, ends included. CDR3 in amino acids: CASSFGPGENIQYF.

The table lists this clonotype with a few counts. The chain combines TRBV7-7 with TRBJ1-5; D is undetermined. V dropped 7 bases and J dropped 6 bases, with 16 bases sitting between them. This CDR3 contains 14 residues. The germline CDR1 and CDR2 sequences are SSHAT and FNYEAQ (reference sequence). CDR3 coding DNA: TGTGCCAGCACCCCAAGGACCACCACTCAGCCCCAGCATTTT. This codes for CASTPRTTTQPQHF.

The chain recombines TRBV27 with TRBJ2-5; 14 nucleotides line up with TRBD2. The CDR3 is made up of 16 amino acids. Germline V lookup: CDR1 MNHEY, CDR2 SMNVEV (reference sequence). V lost 6 bases and J lost 4; bases outside the gene matches: 7. As DNA, the CDR3 is TGTGCCAGCAGCCCGACTAGCGGGGGGGCAGGAGAGACCCAGTACTTC. This translates into CASSPTSGGAGETQYF.

This clonotype was recorded many times. This chain links TRBV3-1 with TRBJ2-2; tentatively, D is TRBD1 (5 bases). Trimming took 1 base from V and 4 from J, leaving 7 bases between them. From germline, CDR1 is LGHDT and CDR2 YNNKEL (reference sequence). The length of the CDR3 is 14 residues. CDR3 amino acids: CASSQGGPTGELFF. In DNA, the CDR3 is TGTGCCAGCAGCCAAGGGGGCCCCACCGGGGAGCTGTTTTTT.

The chain has TRBV6-1 and TRBJ2-1; no reliable D call. The CDR3 runs 13 residues. Germline V lookup: CDR1 MNHNS, CDR2 SASEGT. Trimming removed 5 bases from V and 6 bases from J, with 11 bases in between. CDR3 residues: CASSTAAFNEQFF. As DNA, the CDR3 is TGTGCCAGCAGTACGGCTGCGTTCAATGAGCAGTTCTTC.

This clonotype turned up a few times. V usage is TRBV6-2 or TRBV6-3 and J usage is TRBJ2-1, with TRBD2 matching over 9 bases. V lost 7 bases and J lost 4; bases outside the gene matches: 11. CDR3 length: 16 amino acids. Per the germline V gene, CDR1 is MNHEY and CDR2 is SVGEGT. The CDR3, as DNA: TGTGCCAGCACCCCGAGGTTTAGCGGGGGATACAATGAGCAGTTCTTC. It specifies CASTPRFSGGYNEQFF.

V and J are TRBV7-9 and TRBJ2-7, with D perhaps TRBD1 (5 bases). The CDR3 is 15 amino acids. The ends were cut back, 0 bases at V and 4 bases at J, with 13 bases in the middle. The germline V gene encodes CDR1 SEHNR and CDR2 FQNEAQ (reference sequence). CDR3 in amino acids: CASSLAHPPGYEQYV. The CDR3 DNA reads as TGTGCCAGCAGCTTAGCGCACCCCCCAGGGTACGAGCAGTACGTC.

This clonotype has a handful of counts. The rearrangement uses TRBV3-1 and TRBJ1-1; unclear D gene. The germline CDR1 and CDR2 sequences are LGHDT and YNNKEL (reference sequence). The CDR3 covers 14 residues. The germline V and J ends were trimmed by 3 bases and 3 bases, with 11 bases remaining between them. Here the CDR3 DNA reads TGTGCCAGCAGCCAGGACCCGGCACACACTGAAGCTTTCTTT. Its protein is CASSQDPAHTEAFF.

The J gene is TRBJ1-1, the V gene TRBV10-3, with D hard to call. The CDR3 is made up of 14 amino acids. Germline CDR1 ENHRY, CDR2 SYGVKD. Trimming stripped 8 bases from V and 8 bases from J, with 21 bases between. CDR3 sequence: CAIGQEIEAREAFF. The CDR3 DNA follows: TGTGCCATCGGGCAGGAGATTGAGGCCCGGGAAGCTTTCTTT.

The chain has TRBV20-1 and TRBJ2-7, with a tentative D call TRBD1 (5 bases). Trimming cost V 2 bases and J 0 bases, with 11 bases left between them. The CDR3 has 14 amino acids. The germline V gene has CDR1 DFQATT and CDR2 SNEGSKA (reference sequence). DNA for the CDR3: TGCAGTGCTAGAAACGACAGACACTCCTACGAGCAGTACGTC. Protein: CSARNDRHSYEQYV.

The chain joins TRBV4-1 to TRBJ1-1; D gene unclear. Germline loops: CDR1 MGHRA, CDR2 YSYEKL. Trimming took off 2 bases at V and 4 bases at J, with 8 bases between the two ends. The CDR3 contains 13 residues. The CDR3 DNA sequence: TGCGCCAGCAGCCAATTCTGGGGCACTGAAGCTTTCTTT. Protein sequence: CASSQFWGTEAFF.

The sample holds a few counts of this clonotype. This chain connects TRBV19 to TRBJ2-3, with 8 bases lining up with TRBD1. Per germline, CDR1 LNHDA and CDR2 SQIVND (reference sequence). With V trimmed by 10 bases and J by 2 bases, 5 bases remained unmatched. The CDR3 runs 13 residues. Written as DNA, the CDR3 is TGTGCCATCCGGGACAGGCACACAGATACGCAGTATTTT. This gives the protein CAIRDRHTDTQYF.

This clonotype has at least ten counts. V is TRBV4-1 and J is TRBJ1-2; no firm D call. Germline lookup yields CDR1 MGHRA and CDR2 YSYEKL. Trimming shortened V by 0 bases and J by 2 bases, and 10 bases separated the two germline ends. The CDR3 extends over 15 amino acids. The CDR3: CASSQDGAANYGYTF. The CDR3 DNA sequence: TGCGCCAGCAGCCAAGATGGCGCAGCCAACTATGGCTACACCTTC.

The chain joins TRBV6-1 to TRBJ2-1, with D perhaps matching TRBD1 (5 bases). The CDR3 covers 16 residues. V lost 5 bases, J lost 4 bases, and 18 bases lay in between. Looked up from germline, CDR1 is MNHNS and CDR2 is SASEGT. The CDR3, as DNA: TGTGCCAGCAGTTCAAGGACATCAGGACCGTACAATGAGCAGTTCTTC. It codes for CASSSRTSGPYNEQFF.

CDR3 amino acids: CASSSRSPPDTEAFF. CDR3 DNA sequence: TGTGCCAGCAGTTCACGTAGCCCCCCGGACACTGAAGCTTTCTTT. The chain joins TRBV12-3 or TRBV12-4 to TRBJ1-1; D unresolved. Trimming took off 4 bases at V and 3 bases at J, with 15 bases between the two ends. CDR3 length: 15 residues.

This clonotype was counted a few times. The chain couples TRBV15 to TRBJ1-2; D unclear. The V end was cut by 3 bases, the J end by 4 bases, with 12 bases between. Germline V gene lookup returns CDR1 LNHNV and CDR2 YYDKDF (reference sequence). This CDR3 region has 14 residues. The CDR3: CATSRGGRTYGYTF. The CDR3 DNA sequence: TGTGCCACCAGCAGGGGTGGACGGACCTATGGCTACACCTTC. The variable domain in full, completed from reference TRBV15 and TRBJ1-2, reads DAMVIQNPRYQVTQFGKPVTLSCSQTLNHNVMYWYQQKSSQAPKLLFHYYDKDFNNEADTPDNFQSRRPNTSFCFLDIRSPGLGDTAMYLCATSRGGRTYGYTFGSGTRLTVV.

A remark on this clonotype: Mismatch with germline at one junction end may stem from a read error. The V and J genes are TRBV6-1 and TRBJ1-1; 7 bases align to TRBD1. The CDR3 totals 18 residues. The germline CDR1 and CDR2 sequences are MNHNS and SASEGT. The CDR3 sequence is CASSEAGTVSFPDTEAFF. CDR3 bases: TGTGCCAGCAGCGAAGCCGGGACAGTATCTTTCCCCGACACTGAAGCTTTCTTT.

A few counts support this clonotype. The chain links TRBV2 to TRBJ2-3, with D tentatively TRBD2 (7 bases). Per the germline V gene, CDR1 is SNHLY and CDR2 is FYNNEI. V lost 3 bases, J lost 4 bases, and 14 bases lay in between. The CDR3 runs 15 residues. CDR3 in amino acids: CASSEPGGLADTQYF. Written as DNA, the CDR3 is TGTGCCAGCAGTGAGCCCGGGGGGCTGGCAGATACGCAGTATTTT.

This clonotype was detected a few times. It may be a read error: a sequence one base away is much more abundant. The chain carries TRBV4-1 and TRBJ2-6; D is perhaps TRBD2 (5 bases). Germline V gene lookup returns CDR1 MGHRA and CDR2 YSYEKL. Trimming took 1 base from V and 1 from J, leaving 5 bases between them. The CDR3 length is 15 residues. The CDR3 DNA is TGCGCCAGCAGCCAAGGAGGGTCTGGGGCCAACGTCCTGACTTTC. It encodes CASSQGGSGANVLTF.

The chain employs TRBV4-1 and TRBJ1-2, with TRBD1 matching over 8 bases. In germline, CDR1 is MGHRA, CDR2 YSYEKL. J gave up 5 bases and V 3 bases, and 5 bases lay outside the gene matches. The CDR3 runs 14 residues. The CDR3 reads CASSQRDRSYGYTF. Written as DNA, the CDR3 is TGCGCCAGCAGCCAGAGGGACAGGTCGTATGGCTACACCTTC.

This clonotype showed up many times. The chain recombines TRBV3-1 with TRBJ2-3; TRBD2 agrees at 8 bases. With 0 bases clipped from V and 2 bases from J, the junction kept 4 bases outside the gene matches. The length of the CDR3 is 16 residues. The germline V gene has CDR1 LGHDT and CDR2 YNNKEL (reference sequence). The CDR3 DNA sequence: TGTGCCAGCAGCCAAGAGGGCGGGGGGCACACAGATACGCAGTATTTT. Amino acid sequence: CASSQEGGGHTDTQYF.